Listed below are T cell receptor beta chains from one sample, sequenced in a study of T-cell reconstitution after alpha-beta-depleted transplantation in children. A single record per CDR3 protein comes from TCRdb applying MiXCR to the PCR reads. The sample has 200,000 to 300,000 distinct CDR3 sequences, 25% seen once. Sequenced material: PBMCs, taken before TCRalphabeta/CD19-depleted stem cell transplant. Receptor source: a girl aged 2-10 years with Fanconi anemia, due to receive a stem cell transplant. CDR3s include the opening cysteine and the closing phenylalanine or tryptophan. Fields, in order: CDR3 protein, CDR3 DNA, J gene, D gene, V gene, clone size. The D gene is left open where the match is weak. The size field is filled for only some rows; it gives once, few, many or a size class.

cdr3_aa: CASSLATGGAGRAYEQYF
cdr3_nt: TGTGCCAGCAGCTTAGCGACTGGGGGAGCGGGACGGGCCTACGAGCAGTACTTC
j_call: TRBJ2-7
d_call: TRBD2
v_call: TRBV7-2
clone_size: .

cdr3_aa: CASSEDISNQPQHF
cdr3_nt: TGTGCCAGCAGTGAGGACATTAGCAATCAGCCCCAGCATTTT
j_call: TRBJ1-5
d_call: .
v_call: TRBV25-1
clone_size: few

cdr3_aa: CASTGGAASYSNQPQHF
cdr3_nt: TGTGCCAGTACGGGAGGCGCGGCCTCTTATAGCAATCAGCCCCAGCATTTT
j_call: TRBJ1-5
d_call: .
v_call: TRBV19
clone_size: many

cdr3_aa: CASSWGIGETQYF
cdr3_nt: TGTGCCAGCAGTTGGGGAATCGGTGAGACCCAGTACTTC
j_call: TRBJ2-5
d_call: .
v_call: TRBV2
clone_size: many

cdr3_aa: CSVRDGITNTGELFF
cdr3_nt: TGCAGCGTAAGGGACGGCATCACGAACACCGGGGAGCTGTTTTTT
j_call: TRBJ2-2
d_call: .
v_call: TRBV29-1
clone_size: .

cdr3_aa: CASETGKPYEQYF
cdr3_nt: TGTGCCAGCGAGACAGGGAAACCCTACGAGCAGTACTTC
j_call: TRBJ2-7
d_call: TRBD1
v_call: TRBV28
clone_size: many

cdr3_aa: CSVELQANTGELFF
cdr3_nt: TGCAGCGTTGAGCTACAGGCCAACACCGGGGAGCTGTTTTTT
j_call: TRBJ2-2
d_call: .
v_call: TRBV29-1
clone_size: .

cdr3_aa: CASSLYPTGANEKLFF
cdr3_nt: TGTGCCAGCAGCTTATACCCGACAGGGGCTAATGAAAAACTGTTTTTT
j_call: TRBJ1-4
d_call: TRBD1
v_call: TRBV7-6
clone_size: few

cdr3_aa: CASSTRLAGAEQYF
cdr3_nt: TGTGCCAGCAGTACTAGACTAGCGGGAGCCGAGCAGTACTTC
j_call: TRBJ2-7
d_call: TRBD2
v_call: TRBV6-5
clone_size: many

cdr3_aa: CSVTEVRSDTQYF
cdr3_nt: TGCAGTGTCACAGAGGTTAGGTCAGATACGCAGTATTTT
j_call: TRBJ2-3
d_call: .
v_call: TRBV20-1
clone_size: .

cdr3_aa: CSATLLPGETQYF
cdr3_nt: TGCAGTGCTACCCTCCTACCCGGAGAGACCCAGTACTTC
j_call: TRBJ2-5
d_call: .
v_call: TRBV20-1
clone_size: .

cdr3_aa: CSVISSGSGDEQYF
cdr3_nt: TGCAGCGTCATATCTAGCGGGAGCGGGGACGAGCAGTACTTC
j_call: TRBJ2-7
d_call: TRBD2
v_call: TRBV29-1
clone_size: many

cdr3_aa: CAWTTSGQGGDIQYF
cdr3_nt: TGTGCCTGGACAACATCGGGGCAGGGGGGGGACATTCAGTACTTC
j_call: TRBJ2-4
d_call: .
v_call: TRBV30
clone_size: few

cdr3_aa: CASSVGVANTEAFF
cdr3_nt: TGTGCCAGCAGCGTAGGAGTGGCGAACACTGAAGCTTTCTTT
j_call: TRBJ1-1
d_call: .
v_call: TRBV9
clone_size: many

cdr3_aa: CASSLILASTDTQYF
cdr3_nt: TGTGCCAGCAGCTTAATACTAGCGTCTACAGATACGCAGTATTTT
j_call: TRBJ2-3
d_call: TRBD2
v_call: TRBV7-2
clone_size: .

cdr3_aa: CASSQTSGRAYEQYF
cdr3_nt: TGTGCCAGCTCACAAACTAGCGGGAGGGCCTACGAGCAGTACTTC
j_call: TRBJ2-7
d_call: TRBD2
v_call: TRBV18
clone_size: .

cdr3_aa: CASSVGGSGDTQYF
cdr3_nt: TGTGCCAGTTCGGTTGGGGGGTCAGGGGATACGCAGTATTTT
j_call: TRBJ2-3
d_call: .
v_call: TRBV12-3/TRBV12-4
clone_size: many

cdr3_aa: CASSEWGLGYEQYF
cdr3_nt: TGTGCCAGCAGTGAATGGGGGTTAGGCTACGAGCAGTACTTC
j_call: TRBJ2-7
d_call: .
v_call: TRBV2
clone_size: many

cdr3_aa: CASSAPPGLATF
cdr3_nt: TGTGCCAGCAGTGCCCCTCCGGGACTAGCGACGTTC
j_call: TRBJ2-7
d_call: TRBD2
v_call: TRBV27
clone_size: .

cdr3_aa: CASGLAGPYEQYF
cdr3_nt: TGTGCCAGCGGGCTAGCGGGACCCTACGAGCAGTACTTC
j_call: TRBJ2-7
d_call: TRBD2
v_call: TRBV6-1
clone_size: once

cdr3_aa: CASSLAGGSNNEQFF
cdr3_nt: TGTGCCAGCAGCTTAGCGGGAGGTTCTAACAATGAGCAGTTCTTC
j_call: TRBJ2-1
d_call: .
v_call: TRBV7-2
clone_size: many

cdr3_aa: CASSLSLAYEQYF
cdr3_nt: TGTGCCAGCAGCTTATCCCTCGCCTACGAGCAGTACTTC
j_call: TRBJ2-7
d_call: .
v_call: TRBV7-8
clone_size: .

cdr3_aa: CATMTANTDTQYF
cdr3_nt: TGTGCCACCATGACCGCGAACACAGATACGCAGTATTTT
j_call: TRBJ2-3
d_call: .
v_call: TRBV15
clone_size: many

cdr3_aa: CASSLTGSSSGANVLTF
cdr3_nt: TGTGCCAGCAGCTTGACAGGGTCGAGCTCTGGGGCCAACGTCCTGACTTTC
j_call: TRBJ2-6
d_call: .
v_call: TRBV5-5
clone_size: few

cdr3_aa: CASSLISVETQYF
cdr3_nt: TGTGCCAGCAGTTTAATCTCCGTCGAGACCCAGTACTTC
j_call: TRBJ2-5
d_call: .
v_call: TRBV12-3/TRBV12-4
clone_size: many

cdr3_aa: CASSSGDSYEQYF
cdr3_nt: TGTGCCAGCAGCTCGGGGGACTCCTACGAGCAGTACTTC
j_call: TRBJ2-7
d_call: .
v_call: TRBV7-9
clone_size: many

cdr3_aa: CASRPRDRVRTEAFF
cdr3_nt: TGTGCCAGCAGGCCCCGTGACAGGGTGAGGACTGAAGCTTTCTTT
j_call: TRBJ1-1
d_call: TRBD1
v_call: TRBV12-3/TRBV12-4
clone_size: many

cdr3_aa: CSAGDRLYNSPLHF
cdr3_nt: TGCAGTGCTGGGGACCGATTATATAATTCACCCCTCCACTTT
j_call: TRBJ1-6
d_call: .
v_call: TRBV20-1
clone_size: .

cdr3_aa: CASSHGNSWVGAFF
cdr3_nt: TGTGCCAGCAGCCATGGAAATAGCTGGGTAGGGGCTTTCTTT
j_call: TRBJ1-1
d_call: .
v_call: TRBV4-2
clone_size: .

cdr3_aa: CSARDLQGWNTEAFF
cdr3_nt: TGCAGTGCTAGAGATCTGCAGGGTTGGAACACTGAAGCTTTCTTT
j_call: TRBJ1-1
d_call: .
v_call: TRBV20-1
clone_size: .

cdr3_aa: CSSRVWEGPQTYEQYF
cdr3_nt: TGCAGTTCTAGAGTTTGGGAGGGCCCCCAAACCTACGAGCAGTACTTC
j_call: TRBJ2-7
d_call: TRBD2
v_call: TRBV20-1
clone_size: many